The clone carrying this TCR beta chain was picked up a small number of times. What it binds is unknown. The data derive from a study of T cells after yellow fever vaccination. Background on the study: The authors prepared low-cell-number fractions using SMART-Seq v4 Ultra Low Input.

TCRdb reanalysed the 5' RACE reads using MiXCR and keeps one entry per CDR3 protein. The table records roughly 160,000 distinct CDR3 sequences, 6% to 7.5% of them present only once. Study conclusions and caveats: Repertoires sorted by FACS could include abundant clonotypes that are contaminants from the bulk population. At 95% to 97% for CD4 and about 88% for CD8, most primary-vaccination clones showed up again after the booster.

Trimming shortened V by 3 bases and J by 3 bases, and 8 bases separated the two germline ends. CDR3 length: 13 amino acids. Per germline, CDR1 MNHEY and CDR2 SVGAGI. The clonotype was recovered from a man aged 18 to 35 who received the YFV17D yellow fever vaccine. V and J are TRBV6-5 and TRBJ1-1, with D unresolved. Sequencing used CD4+ T cells sorted from PBMCs, obtained less than 6 days after the first yellow fever vaccination. CDR3 coding DNA: TGTGCCAGCAGTTATATGGAGGACACTGAAGCTTTCTTT. Its protein is CASSYMEDTEAFF.